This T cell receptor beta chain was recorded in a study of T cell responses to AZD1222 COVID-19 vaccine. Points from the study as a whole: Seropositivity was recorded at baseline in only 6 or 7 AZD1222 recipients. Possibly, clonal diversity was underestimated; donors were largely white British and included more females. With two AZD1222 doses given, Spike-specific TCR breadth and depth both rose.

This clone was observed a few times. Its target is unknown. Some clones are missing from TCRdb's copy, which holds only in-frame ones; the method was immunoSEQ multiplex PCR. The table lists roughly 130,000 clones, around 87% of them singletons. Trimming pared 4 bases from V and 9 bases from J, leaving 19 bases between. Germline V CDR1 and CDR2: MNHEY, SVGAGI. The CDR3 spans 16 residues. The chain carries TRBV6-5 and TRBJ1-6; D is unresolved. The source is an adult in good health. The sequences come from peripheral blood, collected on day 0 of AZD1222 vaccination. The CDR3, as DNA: TGTGCCAGCAGTTCCCCAAGAGGGCACAACCTTTCACCCCTCCACTTT. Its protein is CASSSPRGHNLSPLHF.